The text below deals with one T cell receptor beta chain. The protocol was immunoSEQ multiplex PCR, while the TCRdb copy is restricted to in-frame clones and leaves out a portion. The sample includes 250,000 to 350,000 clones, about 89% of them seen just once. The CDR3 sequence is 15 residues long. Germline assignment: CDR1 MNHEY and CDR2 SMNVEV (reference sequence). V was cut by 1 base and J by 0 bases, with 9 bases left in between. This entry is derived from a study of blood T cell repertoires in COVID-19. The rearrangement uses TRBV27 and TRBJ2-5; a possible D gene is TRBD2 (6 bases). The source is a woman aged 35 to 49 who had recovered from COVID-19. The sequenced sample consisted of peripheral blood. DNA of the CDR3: TGTGCCAGCAGTTTATTCGCGGGGAACCAAGAGACCCAGTACTTC. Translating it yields CASSLFAGNQETQYF.